This T cell receptor (beta chain) was obtained from a study of T cell responses to AZD1222 COVID-19 vaccine. Clones were sequenced by immunoSEQ multiplex PCR, and TCRdb holds only the in-frame ones, with some missing. The sample lists 65,000 to 80,000 clones, 85% to 90% occurring once. In regard to this clone: The antigen is unknown.

The CDR3 extends over 15 amino acids. The V gene's germline CDR1 is SQVTM and CDR2 ANQGSEA. Trimming pared 3 bases from V and 8 bases from J, leaving 20 bases between. Notes on the study in general: In a largely white British group with more females than males, clonal diversity was possibly underestimated. In the spike-specific TCR repertoire, nearly half reportedly target unmutated variant regions.

The receptor was derived from an adult who received the MenACWY meningococcal vaccine as a control. V is TRBV29-1 and J is TRBJ2-1, with D tentatively TRBD2 (5 bases). Specimen: peripheral blood, collected 28 days after the second dose of the MenACWY control vaccine. DNA of the CDR3: TGCAGCGTTGAGAAAGGAGGCGGACCGAGGGATGAGCAGTTCTTC. As protein: CSVEKGGGPRDEQFF.